This T cell receptor beta chain stems from a study of human T cells and chemical hapten exposure. The time point was: pre-sensitization, week 0. The treatment: therapeutic diphenylcyclopropenone sensitization with weekly scalp DPC. In every case, blood was obtained before the patch test was applied. Non-pregnant alopecia patients aged 18 to 70, suitable for DPC therapy. TCRdb ran MiXCR on the RACE reads and lists one entry per CDR3 protein. The data show approximately 260,000 distinct CDR3 sequences, about 8.6% seen once. Note on this clonotype: The antigen remains undetermined.

Study results and limitations: PT1 expanded TCR counts correlated positively with patch test score.

Sequencing was performed on whole blood, taken in connection with sensitization to the hapten diphenylcyclopropenone (DPC). This TCR came from a woman aged 40 to 50 with alopecia areata. Some clones in this sample may be carry-over from other donors' samples.

Written as DNA, the CDR3 is TGTGCCAGCAGCCGACCGGGACATCCAAAAGAGACCCAGTACTTC. It yields the protein CASSRPGHPKETQYF. The rearrangement uses TRBV7-2 and TRBJ2-5, with a weak D call TRBD1 (6 bases). Trimming took off 5 bases at V and 3 bases at J, with 16 bases between the two ends. The CDR3 extends over 15 amino acids. Germline CDR1 SGHTA, CDR2 FQGNSA.